This T cell receptor beta chain was recorded in a study of graft-versus-host responses after intestinal transplantation. Profiled with immunoSEQ multiplex PCR; TCRdb holds only in-frame clones, not every one. Here the sample spans 75,000 to 100,000 clones, roughly four fifths being singletons. This clone has only a few counts. What it binds is unknown. This CDR3 spans 14 amino acids. V shed 2 bases and J 8 bases; nucleotides not matched to a gene: 4. Germline CDR1 SGHTA, CDR2 FQGTGA. The sequencing here drew on unstimulated CD8+ T cells sorted from spleen or lymph node cells, taken before intestinal transplant. The TCR sequence derives from a human donor who received an intestinal transplant. J is TRBJ2-1 and V is TRBV7-3, with 9 bases lining up with TRBD2. As DNA, the CDR3 is TGTGCCAGCAGCTTAGCGGGAGGGCCTCATGAGCAGTTCTTC. Amino acid sequence: CASSLAGGPHEQFF.